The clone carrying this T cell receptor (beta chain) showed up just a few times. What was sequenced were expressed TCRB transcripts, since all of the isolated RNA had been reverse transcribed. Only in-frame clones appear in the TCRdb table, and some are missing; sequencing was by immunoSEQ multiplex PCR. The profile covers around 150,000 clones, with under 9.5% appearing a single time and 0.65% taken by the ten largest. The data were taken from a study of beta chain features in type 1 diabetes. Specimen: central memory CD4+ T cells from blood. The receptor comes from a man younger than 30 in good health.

This CDR3 reads CASSRTGRQYGYTF. CDR3 in DNA: TGTGCCAGCAGCCGGACAGGGCGGCAATATGGCTACACCTTC. The rearrangement links TRBV7-9 to TRBJ1-2; 8 nucleotides match TRBD1. Germline V CDR1 and CDR2: SEHNR, FQNEAQ (reference sequence). The CDR3 consists of 14 residues. Trimming took 5 bases from V and 5 from J; bases not matched to a gene: 7.